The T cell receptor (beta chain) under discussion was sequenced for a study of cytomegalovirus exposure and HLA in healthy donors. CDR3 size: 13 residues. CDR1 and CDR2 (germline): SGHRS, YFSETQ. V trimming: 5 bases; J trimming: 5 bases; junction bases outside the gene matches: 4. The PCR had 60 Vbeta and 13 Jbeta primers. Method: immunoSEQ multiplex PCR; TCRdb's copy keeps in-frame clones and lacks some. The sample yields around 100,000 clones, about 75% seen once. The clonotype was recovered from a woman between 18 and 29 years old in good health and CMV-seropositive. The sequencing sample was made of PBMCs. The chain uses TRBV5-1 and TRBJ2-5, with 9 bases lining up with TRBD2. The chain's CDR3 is CASSMGLAETQYF. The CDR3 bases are TGCGCCAGCAGTATGGGACTAGCTGAGACCCAGTACTTC. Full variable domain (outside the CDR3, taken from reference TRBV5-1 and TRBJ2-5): KAGVTQTPRYLIKTRGQQVTLSCSPISGHRSVSWYQQTPGQGLQFLFEYFSETQRNKGNFPGRFSGRQFSNSRSEMNVSTLELGDSALYLCASSMGLAETQYFGPGTRLLVL.